This T cell receptor (beta chain) was identified during a study of radiotherapy plus CTLA-4 blockade in lung cancer. Study results and limitations: After radiotherapy and ipilimumab, tumor-derived clones expanded in peripheral blood. In blood, early T cell clone dynamics reportedly predicted response best, together with interferon-beta.

The length of the CDR3 is 19 residues. Germline values: CDR1 SGHTA, CDR2 FQGTGA. The germline V and J ends were trimmed by 4 bases and 7 bases, with 29 bases remaining between them. Concerning this clone itself: What it recognizes is unknown.

TCRdb's table, derived via immunoSEQ multiplex PCR, lists solely in-frame clones and lacks some. In the table there are 110,000 or so clones, about four fifths of which are singletons. The specimen was peripheral blood, collected from a patient treated with radiotherapy plus ipilimumab. The gene calls are TRBV7-3 and TRBJ2-1, with D possibly TRBD1 on 6 matching bases. The sequence came from a human donor with non-small cell lung cancer who had a partial response to radiotherapy plus ipilimumab. This CDR3 reads CASSSYIPRRQADVNEQFF. Written as DNA, the CDR3 is TGTGCCAGCAGCTCCTATATCCCCAGGCGACAGGCGGATGTAAATGAGCAGTTCTTC.